These 28 T cell receptor beta chains share one sample of origin, sequenced in a study of blood T cell repertoires in COVID-19. Profiled with immunoSEQ multiplex PCR; TCRdb holds only in-frame clones, not every one. The table has approximately 220,000 clones, more than 70% seen once. What was sequenced was PBMCs or T cells enriched from blood (not recorded which). These receptors all come from a woman aged 40 to 55 with acute COVID-19.

V is TRBV28 and J is TRBJ1-6; 8 bases are shared with TRBD1. Germline V gives CDR1 MDHEN, CDR2 SYDVKM. V gave up 7 bases and J gave up 7 bases; unmatched junction bases: 12. The CDR3 length is 16 residues. The CDR3 loop reads CASTTGTPGGNSPLHF. In nucleotides, the CDR3 is TGTGCCAGCACTACAGGGACCCCAGGGGGCAATTCACCCCTCCACTTT.

The rearrangement links TRBV7-2 to TRBJ1-5, with D possibly being TRBD1 (6 bases). The CDR3 runs to 13 residues. V shed 5 bases and J shed 4 bases, with 9 bases lying between them. Germline CDR1 SGHTA, CDR2 FQGNSA. CDR3 bases: TGTGCCAGCAGCCGGACAGAGAATCAGCCCCAGCATTTT. This translates into CASSRTENQPQHF.

This chain joins TRBV7-2 and TRBJ1-6; no clear D. With 4 bases removed from V and 0 bases from J, the gap between germline ends came to 4 bases. There are 14 residues in the CDR3. Germline V gives CDR1 SGHTA, CDR2 FQGNSA. In DNA, the CDR3 is TGTGCCAGCAGCTGGAGCTCCTATAATTCACCCCTCCACTTT. It codes for CASSWSSYNSPLHF.

The chain's CDR3 is CASSPGQGSYNEQFF. CDR3 sequence (DNA): TGTGCCAGCAGCCCCGGGCAGGGATCCTACAATGAGCAGTTCTTC. V is TRBV5-4 and J is TRBJ2-1; tentatively, D is TRBD1 (5 bases). The CDR3 spans 15 residues. Germline V CDR1 and CDR2: SGHNT, YYREEE (reference sequence). The V and J ends lost 4 bases and 1 base respectively, with 12 bases between them. The variable domain in full, with the rest retrieved from reference TRBV5-4 and TRBJ2-1, is ETGVTQSPTHLIKTRGQQVTLRCSSQSGHNTVSWYQQALGQGPQFIFQYYREEENGRGNFPPRFSGLQFPNYSSELNVNALELDDSALYLCASSPGQGSYNEQFFGPGTRLTVL.

The V call is TRBV19, the J call TRBJ1-5; 9 nucleotides match TRBD1. CDR3 length: 15 residues. V gave up 5 bases and J gave up 6 bases; unmatched junction bases: 8. CDR1 is LNHDA and CDR2 is SQIVND in the germline V gene (reference sequence). The CDR3 region is CASSVTGGGGQPQHF. The CDR3 nucleotides read TGTGCCAGTAGTGTGACAGGGGGTGGTGGTCAGCCCCAGCATTTT.

The V and J genes are TRBV5-1 and TRBJ1-2; the match to TRBD1 covers 10 bases. The junction had 14 bases not matched to a gene; V was cut back by 4 bases and J by 8 bases. CDR3 length: 16 amino acids. Germline CDR1 and CDR2: SGHRS and YFSETQ. CDR3 sequence reads: CASSTSTGGAPGGYTF. Written as DNA, the CDR3 is TGCGCCAGCAGCACCTCGACAGGGGGCGCCCCGGGAGGCTACACCTTC. The full variable domain, with the rest looked up from reference TRBV5-1 and TRBJ1-2, is KAGVTQTPRYLIKTRGQQVTLSCSPISGHRSVSWYQQTPGQGLQFLFEYFSETQRNKGNFPGRFSGRQFSNSRSEMNVSTLELGDSALYLCASSTSTGGAPGGYTFGSGTRLTVV.

The genes are TRBV2 and TRBJ1-5; 8 bases match TRBD1. Trimming removed 4 bases from V and 3 bases from J; junction bases left unmatched: 8. Germline-derived CDR1 and CDR2 are SNHLY and FYNNEI. The CDR3 runs 16 residues. The CDR3 protein is CASSAPRGQDNQPQHF. DNA for the CDR3: TGTGCCAGCAGTGCCCCCAGGGGGCAGGACAATCAGCCCCAGCATTTT.

The rearrangement joins TRBV5-4 to TRBJ2-4; possibly TRBD1 for D (6 bases). This CDR3 is 14 amino acids long. V lost 0 bases, J lost 7 bases, and 11 bases lay in between. Germline CDR1 is SGHNT and CDR2 is YYREEE (reference sequence). For the CDR3, the DNA is TGTGCCAGCAGCTTGGCAGGGGCGTTGAACATTCAGTACTTC. Protein product: CASSLAGALNIQYF.

This chain joins TRBV5-8 and TRBJ1-1; 11 bases align to TRBD1. J gave up 7 bases and V 5 bases, and 7 bases lay outside the gene matches. The CDR3 runs 14 residues. The germline gives CDR1 SGHTS, CDR2 YDEGEE. The CDR3: CASRPGQGANEAFF. Written as DNA, the CDR3 is TGTGCCAGCAGACCAGGACAGGGGGCCAATGAAGCTTTCTTT.

This clone was counted a few times. The rearrangement links TRBV15 to TRBJ1-1; the D is unclear. Germline assignment: CDR1 LNHNV and CDR2 YYDKDF (reference sequence). The CDR3 is 13 residues long. Trimming stripped 2 bases from V and 1 base from J, with 5 bases between. Here the CDR3 reads CATSRTENTEAFF. The CDR3 DNA follows: TGTGCCACCAGCAGAACAGAGAACACTGAAGCTTTCTTT. The full variable domain, its missing parts supplied by reference TRBV15 and TRBJ1-1, is DAMVIQNPRYQVTQFGKPVTLSCSQTLNHNVMYWYQQKSSQAPKLLFHYYDKDFNNEADTPDNFQSRRPNTSFCFLDIRSPGLGDTAMYLCATSRTENTEAFFGQGTRLTVV.

The J gene is TRBJ1-1, the V gene TRBV27; D not resolved. There are 14 residues in the CDR3. Per the germline V gene, CDR1 is MNHEY and CDR2 is SMNVEV (reference sequence). V lost 0 bases, J lost 6 bases, and 11 bases lay in between. CDR3 protein: CASSLSPLRPEAFF. CDR3 DNA sequence: TGTGCCAGCAGTTTATCCCCCCTCAGGCCTGAAGCTTTCTTT.

The rearrangement links TRBV27 to TRBJ1-1; D remains unclear. Per germline, CDR1 MNHEY and CDR2 SMNVEV (reference sequence). This CDR3 region has 13 residues. Trimming shortened V by 7 bases and J by 1 base, and 10 bases separated the two germline ends. For the CDR3, the DNA is TGTGCCAGCACTCCCGGGTCGAACACTGAAGCTTTCTTT. Translating gives CASTPGSNTEAFF.

V and J are TRBV25-1 and TRBJ1-2; 8 nucleotides align to TRBD1. V shed 4 bases, J shed 9 bases, and the junction held 10 bases outside the gene matches. This CDR3 spans 14 amino acids. Germline loops: CDR1 MGHDK, CDR2 SYGVNS. The CDR3 reads CASSGAGTGWSYTF. The CDR3 DNA is TGTGCCAGCAGTGGAGCCGGGACAGGATGGAGCTACACCTTC.

The chain employs TRBV27 and TRBJ2-7; 8 bases are shared with TRBD1. The CDR3 is 13 amino acids. The germline CDR1 and CDR2 sequences are MNHEY and SMNVEV (reference sequence). The junction had 0 bases not matched to a gene; V was cut back by 4 bases and J by 1 base. The CDR3 region is CASSWDRSYEQYF. The CDR3 bases are TGTGCCAGCAGTTGGGACAGGTCCTACGAGCAGTACTTC.

This clone was found a few times. The chain carries TRBV15 and TRBJ1-2, with D unresolved. The V gene lost 1 base and the J gene lost 3 bases, with 15 bases spanning the gap. The CDR3 covers 16 residues. Germline CDR1 reads LNHNV; CDR2 reads YYDKDF (reference sequence). CDR3: CATSRGVGSGDYGYTF. In DNA form, the CDR3 reads TGTGCCACCAGCAGAGGGGTAGGGAGCGGGGACTATGGCTACACCTTC.

The rearrangement uses TRBV12-3 or TRBV12-4 and TRBJ1-1; 8 nucleotides agree with TRBD1. The CDR3 extends over 13 amino acids. Trimming took 5 bases from V and 10 from J; bases not matched to a gene: 9. The CDR3 protein is CASSPTGGRGAFF. The DNA of the CDR3 is TGTGCCAGCAGTCCCACAGGGGGGCGTGGAGCTTTCTTT.

The chain carries TRBV28 and TRBJ1-2, with a weak D call TRBD1 (5 bases). Looked up from germline, CDR1 is MDHEN and CDR2 is SYDVKM. This CDR3 contains 12 residues. V was clipped by 8 bases and J by 4 bases, with 11 bases between them. Here the CDR3 DNA reads TGTGCCAGCCAAGTGGACACCTATGGCTACACCTTC. Translating it yields CASQVDTYGYTF.

The chain combines TRBV28 with TRBJ1-4; D is ambiguous. The CDR3 totals 12 residues. CDR1 and CDR2 from the germline V gene are MDHEN and SYDVKM. V gave up 10 bases and J gave up 2 bases, with 8 bases separating them. The CDR3 reads CATGETNEKLFF. DNA for the CDR3: TGTGCCACCGGGGAGACTAATGAAAAACTGTTTTTT.

The chain is built from TRBV30 and TRBJ1-5; D is ambiguous. CDR1 is GTSNPN, CDR2 SVGIG, per germline (reference sequence). Trimming shortened V by 0 bases and J by 4 bases, and 10 bases separated the two germline ends. The CDR3 runs 14 residues. CDR3 DNA sequence: TGTGCCTGGAGTGTAAGTGCGGGGAATCAGCCCCAGCATTTT. This encodes CAWSVSAGNQPQHF.

This chain links TRBV28 with TRBJ2-4; D not resolved. CDR3 length: 15 residues. Trimming removed 2 bases at V and 0 bases at J, with 8 bases between. CDR1 is MDHEN, CDR2 SYDVKM, per germline. DNA of the CDR3: TGTGCCAGCAGTTTAACAGACCTAGCCAAAAACATTCAGTACTTC. Its translation: CASSLTDLAKNIQYF. Based on the CDR3 plus reference TRBV28 and TRBJ2-4, the full variable domain is DVKVTQSSRYLVKRTGEKVFLECVQDMDHENMFWYRQDPGLGLRLIYFSYDVKMKEKGDIPEGYSVSREKKERFSLILESASTNQTSMYLCASSLTDLAKNIQYFGAGTRLSVL.

The V gene is TRBV24-1, the J gene TRBJ2-3, with TRBD1 identical over 10 bases. The germline gives CDR1 KGHDR, CDR2 SFDVKD. V was pared by 11 bases and J by 5 bases, with 3 bases of the junction left unmatched. This CDR3 region has 12 residues. In DNA form, the CDR3 reads TGTGCCATCGGGACAGGGGTAGATACGCAGTATTTT. It codes for CAIGTGVDTQYF.

The chain couples TRBV5-6 to TRBJ1-5, with D perhaps TRBD1 (6 bases). The CDR3 is 13 amino acids. The germline V gene has CDR1 SGHDT and CDR2 YYEEEE. V gave up 3 bases and J gave up 4 bases, with 8 bases separating them. CDR3 in amino acids: CASSSRGNQPQHF. The CDR3 nucleotides are TGTGCCAGCAGCTCAAGGGGGAATCAGCCCCAGCATTTT. The complete variable domain, with remaining parts taken from reference TRBV5-6 and TRBJ1-5, reads DAGVTQSPTHLIKTRGQQVTLRCSPKSGHDTVSWYQQALGQGPQFIFQYYEEEERQRGNFPDRFSGHQFPNYSSELNVNALLLGDSALYLCASSSRGNQPQHFGDGTRLSIL.

The chain couples TRBV2 to TRBJ2-7; perhaps TRBD1 as D (6 bases). Between the trimmed V and J ends, which lost 6 bases and 3 bases, there was a span of 12 bases. CDR3 length: 13 residues. The germline V gene encodes CDR1 SNHLY and CDR2 FYNNEI. The CDR3 DNA reads as TGTGCCAGCAGATTCACAGGGATCTACGAGCAGTACTTC. Its translation is CASRFTGIYEQYF.

This clone was seen repeatedly, ten times or more. V usage is TRBV12-5 and J usage is TRBJ1-2; no clear D. The CDR3 has 15 residues. Germline assignment: CDR1 LGHNT and CDR2 FRNRAP. V lost 4 bases, J lost 8 bases, and 20 bases lay in between. The chain's CDR3 is CASGSSPGRARGYTF. In DNA form, the CDR3 reads TGTGCTAGTGGTTCCTCCCCGGGGAGGGCCCGAGGCTACACCTTC.

The V call is TRBV6-6, the J call TRBJ2-1, with D hard to call. The V and J ends lost 6 bases and 0 bases respectively, with 12 bases between them. The CDR3 covers 15 residues. CDR1 MNHNY and CDR2 SVGAGI come from the germline V gene (reference sequence). CDR3 sequence: CASSLTLSSYNEQFF. The CDR3 coding sequence is TGTGCCAGCAGCCTCACACTAAGCTCCTACAATGAGCAGTTCTTC.

The J gene is TRBJ2-2, the V gene TRBV28, with 9 positions matching TRBD1. Trimming removed 5 bases from V and 7 bases from J; junction bases left unmatched: 11. In germline, CDR1 is MDHEN, CDR2 SYDVKM. CDR3 length equals 16 residues. CDR3 residues: CASSTPTGTGIGELFF. DNA for the CDR3: TGTGCCAGCAGTACCCCAACCGGGACAGGGATCGGGGAGCTGTTTTTT. The variable domain in full, completed from reference TRBV28 and TRBJ2-2, reads DVKVTQSSRYLVKRTGEKVFLECVQDMDHENMFWYRQDPGLGLRLIYFSYDVKMKEKGDIPEGYSVSREKKERFSLILESASTNQTSMYLCASSTPTGTGIGELFFGEGSRLTVL.

Notes on this clone: This specimen includes other DNA sequences encoding the same CDR3. This sequence joins TRBV28 and TRBJ2-5, with 9 bases matching TRBD1. V lost 7 bases, J lost 2 bases, and 5 bases stayed unmatched. There are 14 residues in the CDR3. Germline V gives CDR1 MDHEN, CDR2 SYDVKM. The CDR3 loop is CASTPGQGQETQYF. CDR3 nucleotides: TGTGCCAGCACCCCGGGACAGGGACAAGAGACCCAGTACTTC.

This chain links TRBV5-4 with TRBJ1-2; possible D gene TRBD1, 5 bases. The CDR3 has 15 amino acids. The V end lost 0 bases, the J end lost 2 bases, and 11 bases lay between the germline ends. CDR1 and CDR2 (germline): SGHNT, YYREEE (reference sequence). In nucleotides, the CDR3 is TGTGCCAGCAGCTTGGCCGAGTCAGGGAACTATGGCTACACCTTC. As protein: CASSLAESGNYGYTF.